This TCR beta chain was captured in a study of cytomegalovirus exposure and HLA in healthy donors. General study points: TRBV6-2, TRBV6-3 and some other V segments were excluded as indistinguishable. Follow-up analysis later connected one missense variant in DCLRE1C with trimming of TCR beta V- and J-genes. Reports state that TCR beta sequences accurately predicted most subjects' HLA-A and HLA-B alleles.

This clone was found a few times. Its cognate antigen is unknown. Trimming cost V 4 bases and J 4 bases; bases outside gene matches: 7. This CDR3 is built from 15 residues. Looked up from germline, CDR1 is SGHRS and CDR2 is YFSETQ. The PCR had 60 Vbeta and 13 Jbeta primers. Profiling relied on immunoSEQ multiplex PCR, and the TCRdb table lists in-frame clones only, not all of them. The repertoire has under 95,000 clones, under 9% of them found once; the top ten carry 2.3%. Sequences were obtained from PBMCs. The chain recombines TRBV5-1 with TRBJ2-3, with TRBD1 matching 9 bases. The TCR comes from a man in his fifties or sixties in good health and CMV-seronegative. For the CDR3, the DNA is TGCGCCAGCAGCGAAGGACAGGGGATTGCAGATACGCAGTATTTT. Protein product: CASSEGQGIADTQYF.